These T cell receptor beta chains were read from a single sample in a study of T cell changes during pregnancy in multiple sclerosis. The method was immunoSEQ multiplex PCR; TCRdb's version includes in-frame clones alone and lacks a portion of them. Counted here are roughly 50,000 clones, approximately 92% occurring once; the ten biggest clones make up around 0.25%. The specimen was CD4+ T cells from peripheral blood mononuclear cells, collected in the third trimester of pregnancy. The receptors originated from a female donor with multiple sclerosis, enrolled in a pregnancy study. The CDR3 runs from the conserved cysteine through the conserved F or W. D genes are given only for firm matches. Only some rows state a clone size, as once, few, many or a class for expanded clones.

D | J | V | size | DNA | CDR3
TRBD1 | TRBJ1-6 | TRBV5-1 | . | TGCGCCAGCAGCTTAGTCCCGGGACAGGGTTTGGCACCCCTCCACTTT | CASSLVPGQGLAPLHF
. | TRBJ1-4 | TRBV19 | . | TGTGCCAGTACAAGACCAGGGAATGAAAAACTGTTTTTT | CASTRPGNEKLFF
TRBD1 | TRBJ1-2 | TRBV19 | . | TGTGCCAGTAGTATGGGGACAGCCCGTGAGGGCTACACCTTC | CASSMGTAREGYTF
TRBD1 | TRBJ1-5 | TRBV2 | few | TGTGCCAGCAGCTACAGGGGGCGAGATCAGCCCCAGCATTTT | CASSYRGRDQPQHF
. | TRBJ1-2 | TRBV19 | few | TGTGCCAGTAGTATCGCTGACACACTCTATGGCTACACCTTC | CASSIADTLYGYTF
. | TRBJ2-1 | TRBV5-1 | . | TGCGCCAGCACCGTGACCGGGGACAAGTACAATGAGCAGTTCTTC | CASTVTGDKYNEQFF
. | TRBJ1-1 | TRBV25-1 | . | TGTGCCAGCAGTGGAACAAGGGGGAACACTGAAGCTTTCTTT | CASSGTRGNTEAFF
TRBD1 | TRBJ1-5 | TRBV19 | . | TGTGCCAGTAGTGCGACAGGGGGCGCGGGTCAGCCCCAGCATTTT | CASSATGGAGQPQHF
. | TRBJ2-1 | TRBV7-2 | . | TGTGCCAGCAGCTTAGGACTGGAATACAATGAGCAGTTCTTC | CASSLGLEYNEQFF
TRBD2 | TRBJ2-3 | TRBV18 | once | TGTGCCAGCTCTTGGACTAGCGGGAGCACAGATACGCAGTATTTT | CASSWTSGSTDTQYF
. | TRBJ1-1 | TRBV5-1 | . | TGCGCCAGCAGCTTGGGCACGGGACACCCGAACACTGAAGCTTTCTTT | CASSLGTGHPNTEAFF
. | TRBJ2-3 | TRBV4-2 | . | TGTGCCAGCAGCCAAGTATCGGGTAGCGACACAGATACGCAGTATTTT | CASSQVSGSDTDTQYF
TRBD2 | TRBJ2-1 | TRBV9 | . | TGTGCCAGCAGCGTACTAGCGGGAGCCTCTACGAATGAGCAGTTCTTC | CASSVLAGASTNEQFF
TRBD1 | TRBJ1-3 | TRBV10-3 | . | TGTGCCATCAGGGGACAGGGGGCGAACGGAAACACCATATATTTT | CAIRGQGANGNTIYF
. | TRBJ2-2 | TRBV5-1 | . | TGCGCCAGCAGCTATGGGGCAGACACCGGGGAGCTGTTTTTT | CASSYGADTGELFF
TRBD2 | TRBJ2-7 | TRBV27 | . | TGTGCCAGCAGTTTTACCGCAACCGGGACTACGTTAGAGCAGTACTTC | CASSFTATGTTLEQYF